The rows below give T cell receptor beta chains drawn from one sample of a study of blood T cells in healthy people across ages. TCRdb recomputed calls from the 5' RACE reads with MiXCR, one row per CDR3 protein. This repertoire shows 750,000 or so distinct CDR3 sequences, roughly 25% found once; its top ten account for 8% to 10%. This same sample was also part of a study on T cells of mothers and their children.

The sequenced sample was blood. The receptors were gathered from a boy aged 10-17 years in good health. The CDR3 runs from the conserved cysteine through the conserved F or W. D genes are given only for firm matches. Some rows mark clone size as missing; the rest say once, few, many or name a class of expanded clone.

few | - | TRBJ1-1 | TRBV28 | CASRRSLRAVTSEAFF | TGTGCCAGCAGGCGGTCGCTTCGGGCGGTAACATCTGAAGCTTTCTTT
many | TRBD2 | TRBJ2-3 | TRBV10-3 | CAIRTSGGASDTQYF | TGTGCCATCAGGACAAGCGGGGGGGCTTCAGATACGCAGTATTTT
many | - | TRBJ2-5 | TRBV6-6 | CASSYSRQVQETQYF | TGTGCCAGCAGTTACTCGAGGCAGGTACAGGAGACCCAGTACTTC
- | - | TRBJ1-4 | TRBV10-3 | CASAEGEKLFF | TGTGCCTCCGCGGAAGGAGAAAAACTGTTTTTT
few | - | TRBJ2-7 | TRBV20-1 | CSATLTSYEQYF | TGCAGTGCTACCCTGACTAGCTACGAGCAGTACTTC
- | - | TRBJ2-2 | TRBV7-3 | CASSLNSGFSTGELFF | TGTGCCAGCAGCTTAAACTCAGGGTTCAGCACCGGGGAGCTGTTTTTT
- | - | TRBJ2-3 | TRBV3-1 | CASSTPGTDTQYF | TGTGCCAGCAGCACCCCAGGCACAGATACGCAGTATTTT
- | - | TRBJ2-1 | TRBV9 | CASSVDTYSHNEQFF | TGTGCCAGCAGCGTCGACACCTACTCCCACAATGAGCAGTTCTTC
- | - | TRBJ2-2 | TRBV5-6 | CASNPGRATGELFF | TGTGCCAGCAACCCGGGCCGAGCGACCGGGGAGCTGTTTTTT
- | - | TRBJ2-7 | TRBV5-1 | CASSLIAVPDEQYF | TGCGCCAGCAGCTTGATCGCGGTGCCCGACGAGCAGTACTTC
- | TRBD1 | TRBJ2-7 | TRBV20-1 | CSARNLAGDRVYEQYF | TGCAGTGCTAGAAACCTTGCGGGGGACAGGGTTTACGAGCAGTACTTC
few | TRBD1 | TRBJ1-6 | TRBV5-1 | CASSDPGQGLSPLHF | TGCGCCAGCAGCGACCCGGGACAGGGACTTTCACCCCTCCACTTT
- | - | TRBJ1-5 | TRBV5-1 | CASSFAGGQPQHF | TGCGCCAGCAGCTTCGCTGGGGGCCAGCCCCAGCATTTT
few | TRBD2 | TRBJ2-3 | TRBV2 | CASSDPAGVSFGTDTQYF | TGTGCCAGCAGTGACCCAGCGGGAGTTTCCTTCGGCACAGATACGCAGTATTTT
- | - | TRBJ2-1 | TRBV29-1 | CSVGWTVAEQFF | TGCAGCGTTGGTTGGACCGTTGCTGAGCAGTTCTTC
few | - | TRBJ2-4 | TRBV2 | CASSPKTLLTGNFQYF | TGTGCCAGCAGTCCCAAAACATTACTAACGGGAAACTTTCAGTACTTC
few | - | TRBJ1-6 | TRBV7-3 | CASSPALVAPLHF | TGTGCCAGCAGCCCGGCGCTAGTAGCACCCCTCCACTTT
- | - | TRBJ1-3 | TRBV15 | CATSRESGGAGNTIYF | TGTGCCACCAGCAGAGAGTCAGGAGGGGCTGGAAACACCATATATTTT
few | TRBD2 | TRBJ2-7 | TRBV20-1 | CSARDIGTSGNQGGGYEQYF | TGCAGTGCTAGAGATATTGGGACTAGCGGGAACCAAGGGGGAGGGTACGAGCAGTACTTC
once | - | TRBJ1-6 | TRBV28 | CASSATGWNSPLHF | TGTGCCAGCAGTGCCACGGGTTGGAATTCACCCCTCCACTTT
- | - | TRBJ1-5 | TRBV3-1 | CASSQDMGLQPQHF | TGTGCCAGCAGCCAAGATATGGGGCTCCAGCCCCAGCATTTT
- | - | TRBJ2-7 | TRBV13 | CASSLLQGEQYF | TGTGCCAGCAGCTTACTGCAAGGAGAGCAGTACTTC
- | - | TRBJ2-5 | TRBV7-2 | CASSLMGLQETQYF | TGTGCCAGCAGCTTAATGGGACTCCAAGAGACCCAGTACTTC
- | - | TRBJ1-1 | TRBV6-5 | CASSAQSRKKLNTEAFF | TGTGCCAGCAGCGCCCAGAGCAGAAAGAAGTTGAACACTGAAGCTTTCTTT
- | TRBD2 | TRBJ2-5 | TRBV9 | CASGTSGGPSEAQYF | TGTGCCAGCGGGACTAGCGGGGGGCCCAGTGAGGCCCAGTACTTC
- | - | TRBJ2-1 | TRBV4-3 | CASSQDSVRISYNEQFF | TGCGCCAGCAGCCAAGATTCGGTGCGGATCTCCTACAATGAGCAGTTCTTC
few | - | TRBJ2-5 | TRBV6-6 | CASRIRLSGPQETQYF | TGTGCCAGCAGGATACGCCTTAGCGGACCCCAAGAGACCCAGTACTTC
- | TRBD2 | TRBJ2-7 | TRBV7-2 | CASRIIAGGVTYEQYF | TGTGCCAGCAGGATTATAGCGGGAGGTGTCACCTACGAGCAGTACTTC
- | TRBD2 | TRBJ2-3 | TRBV7-9 | CASSSFKAGGSDTQYF | TGTGCCAGCAGCTCCTTCAAGGCGGGAGGATCCGATACGCAGTATTTT
few | - | TRBJ2-4 | TRBV21-1 | CASSKGLGWEAKNIQYF | TGTGCCAGCAGCAAAGGACTGGGTTGGGAAGCCAAAAACATTCAGTACTTC
- | - | TRBJ1-5 | TRBV4-1 | CASSPVGAGQPQHF | TGCGCCAGCAGCCCAGTGGGGGCTGGTCAGCCCCAGCATTTT
- | - | TRBJ1-1 | TRBV14 | CASSPIRRGTEAFF | TGTGCCAGCAGCCCTATAAGGAGGGGCACTGAAGCTTTCTTT
few | - | TRBJ1-1 | TRBV12-3/TRBV12-4 | CASSFWGNGRTEAFF | TGTGCCAGCAGTTTCTGGGGGAATGGGAGAACTGAAGCTTTCTTT
- | TRBD1 | TRBJ2-5 | TRBV27 | CASSMGQGVGETQYF | TGTGCCAGCAGTATGGGACAGGGAGTAGGAGAGACCCAGTACTTC
- | - | TRBJ2-1 | TRBV20-1 | CSARDFKGSSYNEQFF | TGCAGTGCTAGAGATTTTAAAGGTAGCTCCTACAATGAGCAGTTCTTC
few | TRBD2 | TRBJ2-1 | TRBV12-3/TRBV12-4 | CASSLRETSEEQFF | TGTGCCAGCAGTCTCAGGGAGACTAGCGAGGAGCAGTTCTTC
few | TRBD2 | TRBJ2-5 | TRBV7-2 | CASSLGGSSQETQYF | TGTGCCAGCAGCTTGGGCGGGAGCTCACAAGAGACCCAGTACTTC
- | - | TRBJ1-5 | TRBV7-9 | CASSLDGVVGQPQHF | TGTGCCAGCAGCTTAGATGGGGTAGTCGGTCAGCCCCAGCATTTT
- | - | TRBJ2-7 | TRBV6-5 | CASSSAWEQYF | TGTGCCAGCAGTTCCGCGTGGGAGCAGTACTTC
once | TRBD2 | TRBJ2-3 | TRBV5-1 | CAGSLGTSVTDTQYF | TGCGCCGGCAGCCTGGGGACTAGCGTCACAGATACGCAGTATTTT
few | - | TRBJ2-1 | TRBV12-3/TRBV12-4 | CASSPGPPINPFSYNEQFF | TGTGCCAGCAGTCCAGGACCACCGATTAACCCCTTCTCCTACAATGAGCAGTTCTTC
few | - | TRBJ1-1 | TRBV27 | CASSFSKGAEAFF | TGTGCCAGCAGTTTTTCCAAGGGGGCTGAAGCTTTCTTT
- | TRBD2 | TRBJ2-3 | TRBV4-1 | CASSQQGGRKSDTQYF | TGCGCCAGCAGCCAGCAGGGCGGGAGGAAATCAGATACGCAGTATTTT
- | TRBD1 | TRBJ2-1 | TRBV24-1 | CATSDLRTGFENEQFF | TGTGCCACCAGTGATTTGAGGACAGGGTTCGAGAATGAGCAGTTCTTC
- | TRBD1 | TRBJ1-4 | TRBV7-8 | CASSLRGRLETNEKLFF | TGTGCCAGCAGCCTCAGGGGGCGCCTAGAAACTAATGAAAAACTGTTTTTT
once | TRBD1 | TRBJ2-7 | TRBV7-6 | CASSTGGRFYEQYF | TGTGCCAGCAGTACAGGGGGCAGATTCTACGAGCAGTACTTC
- | - | TRBJ2-6 | TRBV14 | CASSPLLGGANVLTF | TGTGCCAGCAGCCCCCTCTTAGGTGGGGCCAACGTCCTGACTTTC
- | - | TRBJ1-1 | TRBV7-9 | CASSFQQNTEAFF | TGTGCCAGCAGCTTCCAGCAGAACACTGAAGCTTTCTTT
- | - | TRBJ1-1 | TRBV14 | CASSQGGLTTEAFF | TGTGCCAGCAGCCAAGGAGGGCTGACCACTGAAGCTTTCTTT
few | - | TRBJ2-1 | TRBV11-3 | CASSGHRDTLYNEQFF | TGTGCCAGCAGCGGCCACCGGGACACTCTCTACAATGAGCAGTTCTTC
- | - | TRBJ2-1 | TRBV10-3 | CAISESVATNNEQFF | TGTGCCATCAGTGAGTCGGTAGCGACAAACAATGAGCAGTTCTTC
- | TRBD1 | TRBJ1-5 | TRBV5-1 | CASSLGQAQPQHF | TGCGCCAGCAGCCTGGGACAGGCACAGCCCCAGCATTTT
- | - | TRBJ2-7 | TRBV6-6 | CASTDDQISYEQYF | TGTGCCAGTACTGACGACCAGATCTCCTACGAGCAGTACTTC
- | - | TRBJ2-7 | TRBV12-3/TRBV12-4 | CASSLREASEQYF | TGTGCCAGCAGCCTCAGGGAAGCGAGCGAGCAGTACTTC
many | - | TRBJ1-4 | TRBV29-1 | CSAGWGGGGEKLFF | TGCAGCGCCGGATGGGGAGGCGGTGGAGAAAAACTGTTTTTT